The sequence of this T cell receptor beta chain was determined in a study of PD-L1 blockade in urothelial cancer. Across the study: About 85% of the roughly 30 patients were males with bladder-origin urothelial cancer. The patients had undergone anywhere from 0 to 3 prior chemotherapy regimens.

The CDR3 contains 13 residues. Germline V CDR1 and CDR2: LNHDA, SQIVND (reference sequence). V was clipped by 6 bases and J by 0 bases, with 8 bases between them. Profiled with immunoSEQ multiplex PCR; TCRdb holds only in-frame clones, not every one. The sample has over 45,000 clones, around 90% seen once; the top ten hold around 8%. The sequence derives from a man in his fifties or sixties with urothelial cancer. The chain couples TRBV19 to TRBJ2-5, with D tentatively TRBD1 (6 bases). This specimen was PBMCs, taken around atezolizumab (anti-PD-L1) treatment. CDR3 sequence: CASRDRYQETQYF. DNA for the CDR3: TGTGCCAGTAGGGACAGATACCAAGAGACCCAGTACTTC.